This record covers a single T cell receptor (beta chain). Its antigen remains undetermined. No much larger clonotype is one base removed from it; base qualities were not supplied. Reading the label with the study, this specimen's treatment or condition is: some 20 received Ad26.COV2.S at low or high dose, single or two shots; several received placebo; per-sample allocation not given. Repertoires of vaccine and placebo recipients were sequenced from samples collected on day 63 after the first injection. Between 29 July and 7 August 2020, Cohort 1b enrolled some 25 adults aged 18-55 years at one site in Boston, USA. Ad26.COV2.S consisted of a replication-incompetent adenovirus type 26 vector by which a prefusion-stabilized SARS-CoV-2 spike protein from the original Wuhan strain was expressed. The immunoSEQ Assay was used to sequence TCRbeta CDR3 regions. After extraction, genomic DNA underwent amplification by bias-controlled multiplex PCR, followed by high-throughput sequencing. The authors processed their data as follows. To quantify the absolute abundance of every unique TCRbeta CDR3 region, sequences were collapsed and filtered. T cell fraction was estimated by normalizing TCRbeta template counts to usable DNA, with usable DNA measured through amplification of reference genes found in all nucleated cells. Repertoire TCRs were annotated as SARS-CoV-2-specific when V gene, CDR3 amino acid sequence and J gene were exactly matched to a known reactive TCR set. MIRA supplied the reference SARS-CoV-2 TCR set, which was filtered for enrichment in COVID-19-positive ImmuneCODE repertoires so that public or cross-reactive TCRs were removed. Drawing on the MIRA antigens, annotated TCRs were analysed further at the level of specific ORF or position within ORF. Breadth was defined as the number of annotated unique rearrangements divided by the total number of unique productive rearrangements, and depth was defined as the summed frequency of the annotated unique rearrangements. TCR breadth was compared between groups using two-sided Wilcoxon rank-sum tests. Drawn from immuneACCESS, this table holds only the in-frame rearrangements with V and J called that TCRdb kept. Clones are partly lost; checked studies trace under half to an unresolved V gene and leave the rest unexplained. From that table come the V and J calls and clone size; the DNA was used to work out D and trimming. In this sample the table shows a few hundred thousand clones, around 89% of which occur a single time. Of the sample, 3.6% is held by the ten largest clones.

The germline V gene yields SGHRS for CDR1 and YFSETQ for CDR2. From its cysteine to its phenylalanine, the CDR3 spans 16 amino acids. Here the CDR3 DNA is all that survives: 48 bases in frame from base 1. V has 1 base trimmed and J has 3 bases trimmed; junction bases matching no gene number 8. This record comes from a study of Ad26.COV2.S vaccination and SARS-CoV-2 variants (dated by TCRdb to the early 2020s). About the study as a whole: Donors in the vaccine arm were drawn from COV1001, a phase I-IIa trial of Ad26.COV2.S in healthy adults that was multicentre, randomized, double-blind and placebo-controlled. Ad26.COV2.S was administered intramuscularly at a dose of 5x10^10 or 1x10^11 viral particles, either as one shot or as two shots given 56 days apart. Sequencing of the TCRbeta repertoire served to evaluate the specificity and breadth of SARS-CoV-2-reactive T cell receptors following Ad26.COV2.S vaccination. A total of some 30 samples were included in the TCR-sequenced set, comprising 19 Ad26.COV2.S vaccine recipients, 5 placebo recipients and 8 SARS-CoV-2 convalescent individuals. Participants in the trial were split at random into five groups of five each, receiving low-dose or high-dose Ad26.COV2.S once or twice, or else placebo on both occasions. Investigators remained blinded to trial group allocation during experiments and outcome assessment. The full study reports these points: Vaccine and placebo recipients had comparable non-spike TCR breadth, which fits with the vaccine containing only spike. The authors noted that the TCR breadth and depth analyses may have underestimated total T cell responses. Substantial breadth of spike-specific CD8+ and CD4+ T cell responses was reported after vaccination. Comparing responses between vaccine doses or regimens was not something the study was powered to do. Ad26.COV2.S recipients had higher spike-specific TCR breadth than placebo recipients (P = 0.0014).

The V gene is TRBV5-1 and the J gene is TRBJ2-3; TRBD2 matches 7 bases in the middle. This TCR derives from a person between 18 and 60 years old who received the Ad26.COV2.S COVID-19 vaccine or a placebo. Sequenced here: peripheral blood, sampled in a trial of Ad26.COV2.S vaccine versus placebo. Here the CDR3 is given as CASSLPEREGTDTQYF. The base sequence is TGCGCCAGCAGCTTGCCTGAGAGGGAGGGAACAGATACGCAGTATTTT.